The sequence of this T cell receptor (beta chain) was determined in a study of T cell repertoires in cytomegalovirus infection. Study-level background: Public TCR beta signatures marked donors with CMV infection and the matching HLA.

In this sample, this clonotype turned up a few times. Its antigen is currently unknown. Relative to the germline gene, one junction end is altered; a read error may explain this. TCRdb reprocessed the reads via MiXCR and lists one record per CDR3 protein. Seen here are hundreds of thousands of distinct CDR3 sequences, about 27% observed once, and the top ten hold 15% to 20%. Germline V lookup: CDR1 MDHEN, CDR2 SYDVKM. The length of the CDR3 is 15 residues. The rearrangement joins TRBV28 to TRBJ1-5, with TRBD1 matching 7 bases. The receptor was derived from a human donor in good health (CMV status not recorded). Some clones in this sample may be carry-over from other donors' samples. Sequenced here: cultured PBMCs, sampled from culture after CMV antigen stimulation. The CDR3, as DNA: TGTGCCAACAGTCCCGACAGGGCCTCTAATCAGCCCCAGCATTTT. It is translated as CANSPDRASNQPQHF.